This is a list of T cell receptor beta chains from one sample in a study of shared clonotypes between healthy human individuals. Profiled with immunoSEQ multiplex PCR; TCRdb holds only in-frame clones, not every one. The table includes approximately 600,000 clones, 85% to 95% detected once. Sequenced sample: naive CD8+ T cells sorted from blood. The receptor source for this set is a woman aged 25 to 39 in good health. Both conserved end residues are part of each CDR3. Each record gives: V gene, D gene, clone size, J gene, CDR3 protein, CDR3 DNA. The D gene is left open where the match is weak. Size is omitted from some rows. Given values are once, few, many or a class for expanded clones.

>TRBV11-2|NA|few|TRBJ2-7
CASSSIGYEQYF
TGTGCCAGCAGCTCCATAGGCTACGAGCAGTACTTC
>TRBV4-2|NA|NA|TRBJ2-3
CASSQVTSTDTQYF
TGTGCCAGCAGCCAAGTAACTAGCACAGATACGCAGTATTTT
>TRBV30|NA|NA|TRBJ2-7
CAWSVVERYEQYF
TGTGCCTGGAGTGTAGTGGAACGCTACGAGCAGTACTTC
>TRBV7-9|NA|once|TRBJ2-5
CASSSDYQETQYF
TGTGCCAGCAGCTCCGACTACCAAGAGACCCAGTACTTC
>TRBV5-6|NA|NA|TRBJ1-3
CASSFGQSGNTIYF
TGTGCCAGCAGCTTCGGGCAGTCTGGAAACACCATATATTTT
>TRBV27|TRBD1|NA|TRBJ2-7
CASSLRQGGAYEQYF
TGTGCCAGCAGTCTAAGACAGGGGGGGGCCTACGAGCAGTACTTC
>TRBV5-6|NA|NA|TRBJ2-2
CASSLADTGELFF
TGTGCCAGCAGCTTAGCGGACACCGGGGAGCTGTTTTTT
>TRBV5-6|TRBD2|NA|TRBJ2-7
CASGISGSGEQYF
TGTGCCAGCGGAATTAGCGGGAGTGGCGAGCAGTACTTC
>TRBV27|NA|NA|TRBJ2-2
CASSFGGPRTGELFF
TGTGCCAGCAGTTTTGGGGGGCCCAGAACCGGGGAGCTGTTTTTT
>TRBV4-1|TRBD2|NA|TRBJ2-5
CASSPRASGRAMETQYF
TGCGCCAGCAGCCCTCGGGCTAGCGGGAGGGCCATGGAGACCCAGTACTTC
>TRBV19|NA|NA|TRBJ2-1
CASSIARGSYNEQFF
TGTGCCAGTAGTATTGCCAGGGGCTCCTACAATGAGCAGTTCTTC
>TRBV29-1|NA|NA|TRBJ1-1
CSATPGTANTEAFF
TGCAGCGCCACCCCCGGGACGGCGAACACTGAAGCTTTCTTT
>TRBV10-1|NA|NA|TRBJ2-1
CASSLDLSEQFF
TGCGCCAGCAGTTTGGACCTGTCGGAGCAGTTCTTC
>TRBV4-1|TRBD1|NA|TRBJ2-1
CASSPGTGYGNEQFF
TGCGCCAGCAGCCCAGGGACAGGGTACGGCAATGAGCAGTTCTTC
>TRBV19|NA|once|TRBJ2-1
CASAEGLLRSSYNEQFF
TGTGCCAGCGCTGAGGGCCTCCTACGGAGCTCCTACAATGAGCAGTTCTTC
>TRBV27|TRBD2|NA|TRBJ2-5
CASSLWTSGSQTQYF
TGTGCCAGCAGTCTGTGGACTAGCGGGAGTCAGACCCAGTACTTC
>TRBV14|NA|NA|TRBJ1-1
CASSQVAILNTEAFF
TGTGCCAGCAGCCAAGTGGCCATACTGAACACTGAAGCTTTCTTT
>TRBV7-9|TRBD1|NA|TRBJ1-5
CASSLSGGNQPQHF
TGTGCCAGCAGCTTGTCAGGGGGCAACCAGCCCCAGCATTTT
>TRBV11-2|NA|NA|TRBJ2-7
CASSPGVTYEQYF
TGTGCCAGCAGCCCCGGGGTGACCTACGAGCAGTACTTC
>TRBV27|NA|NA|TRBJ1-2
CASSLNGAWGYTF
TGTGCCAGCAGTCTAAATGGGGCTTGGGGCTACACCTTC
>TRBV7-8|NA|NA|TRBJ2-7
CASSLGRDVNREQYF
TGTGCCAGCAGCTTAGGTAGGGACGTCAACCGGGAGCAGTACTTC
>TRBV5-6|TRBD2|once|TRBJ2-7
CASSLPSGRTEYF
TGTGCCAGCAGCTTGCCTAGCGGGAGGACGGAGTACTTC
>TRBV19|NA|NA|TRBJ2-7
CASSMSTSYEQYF
TGTGCCAGTAGTATGTCGACCTCCTACGAGCAGTACTTC
>TRBV6-1|NA|NA|TRBJ1-3
CASSGGQGNTIYF
TGTGCCAGCAGTGGCGGTCAGGGAAACACCATATATTTT
>TRBV7-9|TRBD1|NA|TRBJ2-7
CASSLRQGAEQYF
TGTGCCAGCAGCCTAAGACAGGGAGCCGAGCAGTACTTC
>TRBV6-5|TRBD2|NA|TRBJ2-7
CASSVRLAAGEQYF
TGTGCCAGCAGTGTGCGCCTAGCGGCTGGGGAGCAGTACTTC
>TRBV15|NA|NA|TRBJ1-6
CATSRPLGTINSPLHF
TGTGCCACCAGCAGGCCTTTGGGAACCATTAACTCACCCCTCCACTTT
>TRBV15|NA|NA|TRBJ1-1
CATSSGISNTEAFF
TGTGCCACCAGCAGCGGGATTTCGAACACTGAAGCTTTCTTT
>TRBV27|NA|NA|TRBJ2-7
CASRTAWGMDYEQYF
TGTGCCAGCAGAACGGCCTGGGGAATGGACTACGAGCAGTACTTC
>TRBV9|NA|NA|TRBJ1-2
CASSGQGYTF
TGTGCCAGCAGCGGACAGGGCTACACCTTC
>TRBV11-2|TRBD1|NA|TRBJ2-7
CASSYPTGGHEQYF
TGTGCCAGCAGCTACCCGACAGGGGGCCACGAGCAGTACTTC
>TRBV12-5|TRBD1|NA|TRBJ2-2
CASGFQKPDRPNTGELFF
TGTGCTAGTGGTTTCCAGAAACCGGACAGGCCAAACACCGGGGAGCTGTTTTTT
>TRBV19|NA|NA|TRBJ2-7
CASSRDIYYEQYF
TGTGCCAGTAGTAGGGACATCTACTACGAGCAGTACTTC
>TRBV2|NA|NA|TRBJ2-7
CASSGVGGGPTYEQYF
TGTGCCAGCAGTGGAGTAGGAGGAGGGCCTACCTACGAGCAGTACTTC
>TRBV11-2|TRBD1|NA|TRBJ1-2
CASSPTGGVYGYTF
TGTGCCAGCAGCCCCACAGGGGGCGTCTATGGCTACACCTTC
>TRBV11-3|NA|NA|TRBJ2-7
CASSLETDYEQYF
TGTGCCAGCAGCTTAGAGACTGACTACGAGCAGTACTTC
>TRBV7-9|NA|NA|TRBJ2-7
CASSKTVVGEQYF
TGTGCCAGCAGCAAGACAGTAGTCGGCGAGCAGTACTTC
>TRBV27|NA|NA|TRBJ2-7
CASSLGGSSYEQYF
TGTGCCAGCAGTTTGGGGGGCAGCTCCTACGAGCAGTACTTC
>TRBV28|NA|NA|TRBJ2-7
CASSFLQGGGEQYF
TGTGCCAGCAGTTTTTTACAGGGCGGAGGCGAGCAGTACTTC
>TRBV7-9|TRBD1|NA|TRBJ2-2
CASSSTGTGGHGELFF
TGTGCCAGCAGCTCGACCGGGACAGGGGGCCACGGGGAGCTGTTTTTT
>TRBV9|TRBD1|few|TRBJ1-1
CASSGQGNTEAFF
TGTGCCAGCAGCGGACAGGGAAACACTGAAGCTTTCTTT
>TRBV6-5|TRBD2|NA|TRBJ2-1
CASSGSGGWNEQFF
TGTGCCAGCAGTGGGAGCGGGGGTTGGAATGAGCAGTTCTTC
>TRBV7-9|NA|once|TRBJ2-7
CASSAPTDSSYEQYF
TGTGCCAGCAGCGCTCCGACCGATAGCTCCTACGAGCAGTACTTC
>TRBV27|TRBD1|once|TRBJ1-1
CASRTGGTEAFF
TGTGCCAGCCGGACAGGGGGCACTGAAGCTTTCTTT
>TRBV10-1|NA|once|TRBJ1-1
CASSESLNTEAFF
TGCGCCAGCAGTGAGTCGTTGAACACTGAAGCTTTCTTT
>TRBV11-2|NA|NA|TRBJ2-3
CASSLDGQGILDTQYF
TGTGCCAGCAGCTTAGATGGCCAGGGGATCTTGGATACGCAGTATTTT
>TRBV2|TRBD2|NA|TRBJ2-5
CASNGLAGGETQYF
TGTGCCAGCAACGGACTAGCGGGAGGAGAGACCCAGTACTTC
>TRBV9|TRBD2|once|TRBJ2-1
CASSPREGSDEQFF
TGTGCCAGCAGCCCTAGGGAGGGCTCGGATGAGCAGTTCTTC
>TRBV15|NA|NA|TRBJ2-3
CATSRRFDRASTDTQYF
TGTGCCACCAGCAGACGATTCGACAGAGCTAGCACAGATACGCAGTATTTT
>TRBV28|NA|NA|TRBJ2-7
CASSEQGGGYEQYF
TGTGCCAGCAGTGAACAGGGAGGTGGTTACGAGCAGTACTTC
>TRBV4-2|NA|NA|TRBJ1-6
CASSQDYPDYNSPLHF
TGTGCCAGCAGCCAAGACTACCCCGATTATAATTCACCCCTCCACTTT
>TRBV29-1|NA|NA|TRBJ1-2
CSLRTVEGYTF
TGCAGCTTACGGACAGTGGAGGGCTACACCTTC
>TRBV27|TRBD1|once|TRBJ2-1
CASSLSSGQGYNEQFF
TGTGCCAGCAGTTTATCTTCGGGACAGGGGTACAATGAGCAGTTCTTC
>TRBV7-9|TRBD2|NA|TRBJ2-1
CASSLVGRANEQFF
TGTGCCAGCAGCTTAGTCGGGAGGGCTAATGAGCAGTTCTTC
>TRBV11-2|TRBD1|NA|TRBJ1-2
CASSGQDGGYGYTF
TGTGCCAGCAGTGGACAGGATGGAGGTTACGGCTACACCTTC
>TRBV27|NA|NA|TRBJ2-7
CASYSYAVSSYEQYF
TGTGCCAGCTACTCCTACGCGGTTAGCTCCTACGAGCAGTACTTC